This T cell receptor beta chain appears in the sequencing data of a study of glioma-infiltrating T cells after dendritic cell vaccination. The time point is: after dendritic cell vaccination, including at tumor progression/relapse. PBMC sampling occurred before vaccination, two weeks after the third dose, and at progression. The study, taken as a whole, reports: Few patients contributed both blood and tumor specimens.

This clone was seen only a few times. Its antigen remains unidentified. The PCR used 60 V beta and 13 J beta primers. Repertoires were generated with immunoSEQ multiplex PCR, while TCRdb's copy carries only in-frame clones and drops some. Of about 90,000 clones detected, about four fifths appear once; the ten largest clones hold under 8%. The CDR3 is 17 amino acids. The rearrangement uses TRBV21-1 and TRBJ1-3; the table calls TRBD1, which could not be checked here. TRBV21-1 is a listed pseudogene. The receptor comes from a human donor with glioblastoma. The material sequenced was blood, taken after dendritic cell vaccination. The CDR3 DNA reads TGTGCCAGCAGCAAAGGGGGTCGGCAGGGGGCGAGAAACACCATATATTTT. Translation gives CASSKGGRQGARNTIYF.